These T cell receptor beta chains were read from a single sample in a study of blood T cell repertoires in COVID-19. Assay used: immunoSEQ multiplex PCR; TCRdb lists only in-frame clones, some missing. The data hold 130,000 or so clones, with 88% observed a single time. What was sequenced was peripheral blood. These receptors came from a man between 65 and 79 years old with active COVID-19. CDR3s include the opening cysteine and the closing phenylalanine or tryptophan. The order of the fields is CDR3 DNA, CDR3 protein, D gene, CDR3 length, J gene, V gene, clone size. The D gene is left open where the match is weak. Rows may omit the clone size; those that give it use once, few, many or a size class.

CDR3nt: TGTGCCAGCAGTTACTTAGGGACAGGGAACACCGGGGAGCTGTTTTTT
CDR3aa: CASSYLGTGNTGELFF
d_gene: TRBD1
len: 16
j_gene: TRBJ2-2
v_gene: TRBV6-5
abundance: NA

CDR3nt: TGCGCCAGCAGCCGTGGCGGAAAAGGGGACAGCCTTCAAAGCACAGATACGCAGTATTTT
CDR3aa: CASSRGGKGDSLQSTDTQYF
d_gene: TRBD1
len: 20
j_gene: TRBJ2-3
v_gene: TRBV4-1
abundance: NA

CDR3nt: TGCGCCAGCAGCTTGGGCCACAGGGACGAGCAGTTCTTC
CDR3aa: CASSLGHRDEQFF
d_gene: NA
len: 13
j_gene: TRBJ2-1
v_gene: TRBV5-1
abundance: NA

CDR3nt: TGCAGCGTTGAGGCGGGATGGGGCTCTCGGCGTGAGCAGTTCTTC
CDR3aa: CSVEAGWGSRREQFF
d_gene: NA
len: 15
j_gene: TRBJ2-1
v_gene: TRBV29-1
abundance: once

CDR3nt: TGTGCCAGAAGTGGGGACAGGGGAAGTTCTGGGGCCAACGTCCTGACTTTC
CDR3aa: CARSGDRGSSGANVLTF
d_gene: TRBD1
len: 17
j_gene: TRBJ2-6
v_gene: TRBV2
abundance: once

CDR3nt: TGTGCCAGCAGCCCCGGTGGGGGACTAGTAGGAGAGCAGTACTTC
CDR3aa: CASSPGGGLVGEQYF
d_gene: TRBD2
len: 15
j_gene: TRBJ2-7
v_gene: TRBV7-2
abundance: NA

CDR3nt: TGTGCCAGCAGTATAGACAGGGTTAAGCAGCCCCAGCATTTT
CDR3aa: CASSIDRVKQPQHF
d_gene: TRBD1
len: 14
j_gene: TRBJ1-5
v_gene: TRBV28
abundance: NA

CDR3nt: TGTGCCAGCAGCGTGGGTGGCGCGGGCCCGCACGAGCAGTACTTC
CDR3aa: CASSVGGAGPHEQYF
d_gene: NA
len: 15
j_gene: TRBJ2-7
v_gene: TRBV9
abundance: NA

CDR3nt: TGCGCCAGCAGCCAAAAACTAGCGGGAGGGGTGTACTTC
CDR3aa: CASSQKLAGGVYF
d_gene: TRBD2
len: 13
j_gene: TRBJ2-7
v_gene: TRBV4-3
abundance: NA

CDR3nt: TGTGCCAGCAGCCCCCAGGGCAGGGATTTGAACACTGAAGCTTTCTTT
CDR3aa: CASSPQGRDLNTEAFF
d_gene: NA
len: 16
j_gene: TRBJ1-1
v_gene: TRBV7-3
abundance: NA

CDR3nt: TGTGCCAGCTCACCGCCCACTGGAAGGGAGACCGGGGAGCTGTTTTTT
CDR3aa: CASSPPTGRETGELFF
d_gene: NA
len: 16
j_gene: TRBJ2-2
v_gene: TRBV18
abundance: many

CDR3nt: TGTGCCAGCAGCGATACAGGGGGCCCCTACAATGAGCAGTTCTTC
CDR3aa: CASSDTGGPYNEQFF
d_gene: TRBD1
len: 15
j_gene: TRBJ2-1
v_gene: TRBV9
abundance: NA